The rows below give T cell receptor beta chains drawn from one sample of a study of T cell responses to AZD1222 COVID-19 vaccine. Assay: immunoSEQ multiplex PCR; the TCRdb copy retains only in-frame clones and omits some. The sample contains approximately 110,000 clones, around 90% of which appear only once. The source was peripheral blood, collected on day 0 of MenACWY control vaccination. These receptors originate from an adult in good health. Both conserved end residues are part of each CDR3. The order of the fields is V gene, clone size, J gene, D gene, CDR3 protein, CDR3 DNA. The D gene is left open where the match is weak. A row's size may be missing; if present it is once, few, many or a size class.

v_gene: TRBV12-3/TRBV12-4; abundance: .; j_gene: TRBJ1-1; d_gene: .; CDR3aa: CASSLNGNTEAFF; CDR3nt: TGTGCCAGCAGTTTAAACGGGAACACTGAAGCTTTCTTT
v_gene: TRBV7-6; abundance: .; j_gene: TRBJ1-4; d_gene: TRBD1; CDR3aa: CASSLDRGSGEKLFF; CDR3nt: TGTGCCAGCAGCCTAGACAGGGGGTCGGGTGAAAAACTGTTTTTT
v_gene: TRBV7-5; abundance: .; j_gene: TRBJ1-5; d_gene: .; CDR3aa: CARSPDPYRDQPQHF; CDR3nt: TGTGCCAGAAGCCCCGATCCCTATAGGGATCAGCCCCAGCATTTT
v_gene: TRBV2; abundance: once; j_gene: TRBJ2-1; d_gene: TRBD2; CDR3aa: CASSQLAGVYNEQFF; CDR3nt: TGTGCCAGCAGTCAACTAGCGGGGGTTTACAATGAGCAGTTCTTC
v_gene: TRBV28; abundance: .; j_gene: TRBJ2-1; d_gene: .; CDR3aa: CASSTSDSFKDIRYNEQFF; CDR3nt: .
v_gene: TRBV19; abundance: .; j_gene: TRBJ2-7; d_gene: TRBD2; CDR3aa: CASSIVGGRAYEQYF; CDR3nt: TGTGCCAGTAGTATAGTGGGCGGGAGGGCCTACGAGCAGTACTTC
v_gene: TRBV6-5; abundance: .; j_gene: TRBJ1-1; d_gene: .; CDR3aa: CASTTFGRTEAFF; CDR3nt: TGTGCCAGCACCACCTTTGGAAGGACTGAAGCTTTCTTT
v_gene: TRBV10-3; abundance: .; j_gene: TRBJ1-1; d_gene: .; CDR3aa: CAISRTGGIDTEAFF; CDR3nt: TGTGCCATCAGTAGAACGGGGGGCATCGACACTGAAGCTTTCTTT
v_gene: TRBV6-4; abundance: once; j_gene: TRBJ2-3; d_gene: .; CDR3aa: CASSGSSTDTQYF; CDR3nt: TGTGCCAGCAGTGGATCGAGCACAGATACGCAGTATTTT
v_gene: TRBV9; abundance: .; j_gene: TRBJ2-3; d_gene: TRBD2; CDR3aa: CASTKAGAADTQYF; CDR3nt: TGTGCCAGCACCAAAGCGGGAGCGGCAGATACGCAGTATTTT
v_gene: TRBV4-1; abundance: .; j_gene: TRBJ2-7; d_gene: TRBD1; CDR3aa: CASSQGGQGSYEQYF; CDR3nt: TGCGCCAGCAGCCAAGGGGGACAGGGTTCCTACGAGCAGTACTTC
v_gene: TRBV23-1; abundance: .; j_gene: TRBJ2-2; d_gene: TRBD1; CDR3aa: CASSHPREDRGLTGELFF; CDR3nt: TGCGCCAGCAGTCACCCGAGGGAAGACAGGGGGCTCACCGGGGAGCTGTTTTTT
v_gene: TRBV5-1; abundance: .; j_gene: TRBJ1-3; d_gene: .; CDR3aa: CASSLVPFYGGNTIYF; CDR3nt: TGCGCCAGCAGCTTGGTCCCCTTTTATGGGGGAAACACCATATATTTT
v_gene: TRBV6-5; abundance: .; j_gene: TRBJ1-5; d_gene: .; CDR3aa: CASSSKRPEQPQHF; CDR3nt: TGTGCCAGCAGTTCTAAACGACCCGAACAGCCCCAGCATTTT
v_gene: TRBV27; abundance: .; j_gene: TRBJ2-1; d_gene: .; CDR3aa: CASSLSGRGNNEQFF; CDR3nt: TGTGCCAGCAGTTTATCGGGAAGAGGGAACAATGAGCAGTTCTTC
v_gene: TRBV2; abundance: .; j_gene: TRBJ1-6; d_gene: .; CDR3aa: CASSPEPGPSNSPLHF; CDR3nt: TGTGCCAGCAGCCCCGAGCCGGGACCCAGTAATTCACCCCTCCACTTT
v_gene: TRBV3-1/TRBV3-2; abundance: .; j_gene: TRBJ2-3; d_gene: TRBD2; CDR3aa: CASSQNGGGDTQYF; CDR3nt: TGTGCCAGCAGCCAAAACGGGGGGGGAGATACGCAGTATTTT
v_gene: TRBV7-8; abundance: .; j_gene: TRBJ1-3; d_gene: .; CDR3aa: CASSLSHRNSGNTIYF; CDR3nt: TGTGCCAGCAGCTTATCCCACAGAAACTCTGGAAACACCATATATTTT
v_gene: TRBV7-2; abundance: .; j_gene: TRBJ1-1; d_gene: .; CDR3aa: CASSPQVARAFF; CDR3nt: TGTGCCAGCAGCCCCCAAGTGGCTCGGGCTTTCTTT
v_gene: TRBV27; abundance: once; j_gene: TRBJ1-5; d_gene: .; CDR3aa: CASSPEPGNQPQHF; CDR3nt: TGTGCCAGCAGTCCCGAGCCGGGCAATCAGCCCCAGCATTTT
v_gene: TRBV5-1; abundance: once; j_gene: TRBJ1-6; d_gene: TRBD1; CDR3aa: CASSLAGTGRSPLHF; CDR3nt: TGCGCCAGCAGCTTGGCAGGGACAGGTCGTTCACCCCTCCACTTT
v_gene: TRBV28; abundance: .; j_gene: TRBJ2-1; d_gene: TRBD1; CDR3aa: CASRNRDRALLVSNYNEQFF; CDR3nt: TGTGCCAGCCGTAACCGGGACAGGGCCCTCCTAGTCTCAAACTACAATGAGCAGTTCTTC
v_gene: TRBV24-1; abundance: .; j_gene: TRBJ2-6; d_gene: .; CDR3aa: CATSGEFRAPGANVLTF; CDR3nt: TGTGCCACCAGTGGGGAGTTCAGGGCACCTGGGGCCAACGTCCTGACTTTC
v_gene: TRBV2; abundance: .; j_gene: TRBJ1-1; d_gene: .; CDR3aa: CASSEDGYREAFF; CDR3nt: TGTGCCAGCAGTGAAGATGGTTACAGGGAAGCTTTCTTT
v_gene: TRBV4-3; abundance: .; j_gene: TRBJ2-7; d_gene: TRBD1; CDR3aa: CASSREGTGDYEQYF; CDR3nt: TGCGCCAGCAGCCGCGAAGGGACAGGGGACTACGAGCAGTACTTC
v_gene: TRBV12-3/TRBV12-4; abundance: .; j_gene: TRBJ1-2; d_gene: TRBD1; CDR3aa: CASSKDRVYGYTF; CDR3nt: TGTGCCAGCAGCAAGGACAGGGTGTATGGCTACACCTTC
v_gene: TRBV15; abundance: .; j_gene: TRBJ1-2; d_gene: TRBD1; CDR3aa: CATSRDAGQGADYGYTF; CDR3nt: TGTGCCACCAGCAGAGATGCGGGGCAGGGGGCTGACTATGGCTACACCTTC
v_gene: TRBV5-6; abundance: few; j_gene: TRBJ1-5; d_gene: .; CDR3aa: CASSLKFGGIPQHF; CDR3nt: TGTGCCAGCAGCTTGAAGTTTGGTGGCATTCCCCAGCATTTT
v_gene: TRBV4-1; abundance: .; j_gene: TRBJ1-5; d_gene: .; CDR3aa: CASSQFQLTGANQPQHF; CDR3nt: TGCGCCAGCAGCCAATTTCAGCTGACAGGAGCTAATCAGCCCCAGCATTTT
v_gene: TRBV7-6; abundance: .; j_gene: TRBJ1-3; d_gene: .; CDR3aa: CASSLEGEGTIYF; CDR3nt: TGTGCCAGCAGCTTAGAAGGGGAGGGCACCATATATTTT
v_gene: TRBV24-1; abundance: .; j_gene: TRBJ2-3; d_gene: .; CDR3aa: CATSDWAGDGITDTQYF; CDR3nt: TGTGCCACCAGTGATTGGGCAGGGGATGGTATCACAGATACGCAGTATTTT
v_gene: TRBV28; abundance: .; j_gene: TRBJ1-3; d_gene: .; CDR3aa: CASSPPLRGDTIYF; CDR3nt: TGTGCCAGCAGTCCCCCACTTCGTGGTGACACCATATATTTT
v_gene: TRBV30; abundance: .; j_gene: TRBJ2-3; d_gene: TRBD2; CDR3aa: CAWSGHSDSGGAEDTQYF; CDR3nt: TGTGCCTGGAGTGGACATAGCGATAGCGGGGGGGCTGAAGATACGCAGTATTTT
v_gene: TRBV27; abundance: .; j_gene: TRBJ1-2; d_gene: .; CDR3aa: CASSLDQAYGYTF; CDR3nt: TGTGCCAGCAGTTTAGATCAGGCCTATGGCTACACCTTC
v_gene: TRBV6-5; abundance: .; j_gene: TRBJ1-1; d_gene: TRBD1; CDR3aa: CASSYSNTGDTEAFF; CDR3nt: TGTGCCAGCAGTTACTCGAATACAGGGGACACTGAAGCTTTCTTT
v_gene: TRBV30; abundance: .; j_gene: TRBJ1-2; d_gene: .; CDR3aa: CAWREQEFYGYTF; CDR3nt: TGTGCCTGGAGAGAACAGGAGTTCTATGGCTACACCTTC
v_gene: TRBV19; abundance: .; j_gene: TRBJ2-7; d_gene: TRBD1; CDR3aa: CASRDTGQGKREQYF; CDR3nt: TGTGCCAGTAGAGACACTGGACAGGGAAAGCGGGAGCAGTACTTC
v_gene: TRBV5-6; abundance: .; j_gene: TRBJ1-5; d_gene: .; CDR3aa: CASSRATGFQNQPQHF; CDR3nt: TGTGCCAGCAGCCGCGCGACTGGATTCCAAAATCAGCCCCAGCATTTT
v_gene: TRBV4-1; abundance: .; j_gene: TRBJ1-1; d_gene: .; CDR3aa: CASSQDGTSRLNTEAFF; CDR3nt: TGCGCCAGCAGCCAAGATGGCACCTCAAGACTGAACACTGAAGCTTTCTTT
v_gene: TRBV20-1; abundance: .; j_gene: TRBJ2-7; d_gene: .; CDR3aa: CSANRDYEQYF; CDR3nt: TGCAGTGCTAACAGGGACTACGAGCAGTACTTC
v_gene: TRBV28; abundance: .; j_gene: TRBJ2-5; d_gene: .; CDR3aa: CASSLSLAGRRRGETQYF; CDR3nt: TGTGCCAGCAGTTTATCCTTGGCGGGGAGGCGTCGGGGTGAGACCCAGTACTTC